The TCR beta chain described here comes from a study of blood T cell repertoires in COVID-19 (dated by TCRdb to 2018 to 2020). Some background on the complete study: The collaborator samples originated in the United States, Italy and Spain and spanned the acute and convalescent phases of COVID-19. The dataset comprised deeply sampled blood TCRbeta repertoires from subjects exposed to, actively infected with, or recovered from COVID-19. A de-identified subject ID, COVID-19 status, age in years and sex were almost always included in the sample metadata. A freely available public database, intended as a resource for researchers studying the immune response to SARS-CoV-2, is where the repertoires were released. Samples came from the ongoing ImmuneRACE study (first 160 participants) plus 1,254 subjects from 6 global collaborators. Where available, HLA class I and class II types were obtained from metadata supplied by the sample provider rather than from assay-based typing. The material from the prospective study consisted of cDNA or gDNA derived from T cells, B-cell-depleted T cells, or PBMCs. Points the paper makes about the study in general: How much clinical and demographic metadata was included differed by source and by participant, and the metadata was provided uncurated.

Comments on this clone: The antigen this receptor binds is unknown. Per-base quality was not reported, and no clone a single base away is much larger than it.

TCRbeta CDR3 regions were amplified from genomic DNA using the immunoSEQ Assay, a bias-controlled multiplex PCR. For the original study's pipeline: The number of nucleated cells in each sample was estimated from the amplification of reference gene primers within the assay. To quantify the absolute abundance of each unique TCRbeta CDR3 rearrangement, sequence reads were collapsed and filtered. For each sample, productive Simpson clonality was calculated as the square root of Simpson's diversity index over productive rearrangements. TCRdb took this table from immuneACCESS and kept in-frame rearrangements with V and J called. Such tables lack part of the clones; where checked against another copy, unresolved V genes explain under half of the gap, and the rest is unexplained. The V and J calls and the clone size are those of that table, but D and trimming were determined from the DNA. The sample table lists approximately 49,000 clones, about 70% of them with a count of one. The biggest ten clones account for 8.8% of the sample.

Each collaborating institution followed its own protocols to collect whole blood in K2EDTA tubes. For TCRbeta analysis, collaborator samples were shipped as frozen whole blood, as isolated PBMCs, or as DNA extracted from either sample type. Including the terminal cysteine and phenylalanine, the CDR3 comprises 13 residues. Left in the record is the CDR3 DNA by itself, 39 bases read in frame from the first base. V was cut back by 6 bases and J by 0 bases, leaving a gap of 8 bases between them. Recombination connected TRBV12-3 or TRBV12-4 to TRBJ1-2; no D gene is confidently identified. The sample comprised peripheral blood. This TCR came from a woman in her seventies with acute or convalescent COVID-19. The DNA is as follows: TGTGCCAGCAGCCTCCGAGCTAACTATGGCTACACCTTC. The resulting protein is CASSLRANYGYTF.